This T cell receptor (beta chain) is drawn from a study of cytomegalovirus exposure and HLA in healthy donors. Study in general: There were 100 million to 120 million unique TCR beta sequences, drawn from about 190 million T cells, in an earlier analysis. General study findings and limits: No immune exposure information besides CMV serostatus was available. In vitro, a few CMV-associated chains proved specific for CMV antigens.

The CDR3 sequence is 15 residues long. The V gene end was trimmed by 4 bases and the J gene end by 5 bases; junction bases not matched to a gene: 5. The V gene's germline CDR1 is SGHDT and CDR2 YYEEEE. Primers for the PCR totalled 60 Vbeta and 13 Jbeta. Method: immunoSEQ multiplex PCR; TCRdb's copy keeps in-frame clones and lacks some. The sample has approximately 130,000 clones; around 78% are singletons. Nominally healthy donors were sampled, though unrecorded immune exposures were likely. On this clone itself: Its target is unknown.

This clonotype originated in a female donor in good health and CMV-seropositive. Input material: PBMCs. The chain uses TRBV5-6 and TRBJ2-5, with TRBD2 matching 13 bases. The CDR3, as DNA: TGTGCCAGCAGCGCCGAGACTAGCGGGGGGGAGACCCAGTACTTC. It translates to CASSAETSGGETQYF.